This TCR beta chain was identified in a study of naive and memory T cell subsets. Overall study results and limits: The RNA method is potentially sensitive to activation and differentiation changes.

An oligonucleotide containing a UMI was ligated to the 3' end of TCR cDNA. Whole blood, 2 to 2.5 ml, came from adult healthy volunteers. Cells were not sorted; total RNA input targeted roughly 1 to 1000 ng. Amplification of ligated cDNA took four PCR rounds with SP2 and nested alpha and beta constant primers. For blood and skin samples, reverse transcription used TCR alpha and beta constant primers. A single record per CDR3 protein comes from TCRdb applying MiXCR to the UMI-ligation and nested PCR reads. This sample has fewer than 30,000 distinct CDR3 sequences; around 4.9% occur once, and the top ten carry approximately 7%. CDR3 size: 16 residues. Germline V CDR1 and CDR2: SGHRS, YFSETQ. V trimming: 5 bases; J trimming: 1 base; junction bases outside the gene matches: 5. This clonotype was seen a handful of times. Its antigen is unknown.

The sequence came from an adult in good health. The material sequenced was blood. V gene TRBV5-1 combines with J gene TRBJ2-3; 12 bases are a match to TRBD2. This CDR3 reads CASRRLAGDGTDTQYF. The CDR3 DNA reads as TGCGCCAGCAGACGACTAGCGGGAGATGGCACAGATACGCAGTATTTT. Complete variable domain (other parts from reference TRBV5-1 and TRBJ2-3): KAGVTQTPRYLIKTRGQQVTLSCSPISGHRSVSWYQQTPGQGLQFLFEYFSETQRNKGNFPGRFSGRQFSNSRSEMNVSTLELGDSALYLCASRRLAGDGTDTQYFGPGTRLTVL.